A single sample is the source of the 22 T cell receptor beta chains below, sequenced in a study of T-cell memory formation after mild COVID-19. TCRdb analysed the 5' RACE reads with MiXCR anew, one entry per CDR3 protein. The repertoire consists of around 210,000 distinct CDR3 sequences, with over 9% occurring once and the leading ten covering roughly 3.5%. The sample was PBMCs or a T cell subset sorted from them (not recorded which). The receptors originated from a man between 18 and 35 years old who had mild COVID-19 (a few samples of this study predate the infection). Cell type and time point are not known.

Many counts were recorded for this clonotype. The chain employs TRBV5-1 and TRBJ1-4; 12 bases line up with TRBD1. CDR3 length: 18 residues. Germline-derived CDR1 and CDR2 are SGHRS and YFSETQ. The ends lost 4 bases at V and 8 bases at J; junction bases unmatched: 15. The CDR3 DNA reads TGCGCCAGCAGCATGCATCCGGGACAGGGGGCCGTGGAGGAAAAACTGTTTTTT. It encodes CASSMHPGQGAVEEKLFF.

The J gene is TRBJ1-6, the V gene TRBV12-3 or TRBV12-4, with D possibly being TRBD1 (5 bases). The CDR3 runs 15 residues. Trimming cost V 6 bases and J 9 bases, with 18 bases left between them. The CDR3 nucleotides read TGTGCCAGCAGCTCCACGTCGGGGGGAGGTTCACCCCTCCACTTT. Its protein product is CASSSTSGGGSPLHF.

This clonotype was observed a few times. The chain is built from TRBV29-1 and TRBJ1-2; D is possibly TRBD1 (5 bases). The germline CDR1 and CDR2 sequences are SQVTM and ANQGSEA. V lost 7 bases, J lost 5 bases, and 14 bases lay in between. The CDR3 is made up of 12 amino acids. The CDR3 is CSAQESGYGYTF. CDR3 coding DNA: TGCAGCGCCCAAGAGTCAGGGTATGGCTACACCTTC.

This clonotype was recorded a few times. The rearrangement uses TRBV12-3 or TRBV12-4 and TRBJ1-6, with 7 nucleotides matching TRBD1. V lost 6 bases to trimming and J lost 7 bases; unmatched junction nucleotides: 12. This CDR3 region has 16 residues. The CDR3 bases are TGTGCCAGCAGCCGCGACAGGGCGCAATGGAATTCACCCCTCCACTTT. Its protein product is CASSRDRAQWNSPLHF.

The chain recombines TRBV5-1 with TRBJ1-5; 9 nucleotides agree with TRBD1. This CDR3 spans 15 amino acids. Per germline, CDR1 SGHRS and CDR2 YFSETQ. J lost 9 bases, V lost 4 bases, and 11 bases had no gene match. The CDR3 loop is CASSLGTGLEGPQHF. In nucleotides, the CDR3 is TGCGCCAGCAGCCTTGGGACAGGGTTAGAAGGGCCCCAGCATTTT.

This clonotype came up a few times. V is TRBV6-6 and J is TRBJ2-7; D possibly corresponds to TRBD2 (6 bases). V lost 5 bases, J lost 0 bases, and 11 bases lay in between. The CDR3 has 14 residues. Germline CDR1 and CDR2: MNHNY and SVGAGI (reference sequence). CDR3 in DNA: TGTGCCAGCAGTGGACTACCTAGCTCCTACGAGCAGTACGTC. It is translated as CASSGLPSSYEQYV.

This clonotype appeared a few times. The V gene is TRBV27, the J gene TRBJ1-6, with TRBD1 identical over 12 bases. Looked up from germline, CDR1 is MNHEY and CDR2 is SMNVEV (reference sequence). V shed 7 bases and J 10 bases; nucleotides not matched to a gene: 11. This CDR3 has 16 amino acids. The CDR3 DNA follows: TGTGCCAGCACTACAGGGGACAGGGGGCGCAGGTCACCCCTCCACTTT. Translated, it gives CASTTGDRGRRSPLHF.

This clonotype occurred a few times. The CDR3 reads CASSRHGTGGRGEQYF. The CDR3 DNA sequence: TGTGCCAGCAGTCGACACGGGACAGGGGGCAGAGGCGAGCAGTACTTC. The chain joins TRBV6-5 to TRBJ2-7; TRBD1 agrees at 12 bases. The ends lost 5 bases at V and 6 bases at J; junction bases unmatched: 11. Germline V CDR1 and CDR2: MNHEY, SVGAGI. CDR3 length: 16 residues.

This clonotype has a count of ten or more. J is TRBJ1-5 and V is TRBV30, with D tentatively TRBD1 (5 bases). V lost 1 base to trimming and J lost 6 bases, with 10 bases between them. CDR1 is GTSNPN and CDR2 is SVGIG in the germline V gene (reference sequence). This CDR3 region has 13 residues. CDR3 region: CAWSGVGGQPQHF. The CDR3 coding sequence is TGTGCCTGGAGTGGGGTCGGGGGTCAGCCCCAGCATTTT.

The CDR3 loop is CASSFSGGTDEQFF. The DNA for the CDR3 is TGCGCCAGCAGCTTTAGCGGGGGGACCGATGAGCAGTTCTTC. The chain employs TRBV5-1 and TRBJ2-1; TRBD2 matches at 10 bases. The CDR3 runs 14 residues. Per the germline V gene, CDR1 is SGHRS and CDR2 is YFSETQ. J gave up 8 bases and V 2 bases, and 4 bases lay outside the gene matches.

This clonotype was counted between two and nine times. The J gene is TRBJ1-6, the V gene TRBV28; 7 bases are a match to TRBD1. Germline CDR1 and CDR2: MDHEN and SYDVKM. V lost 6 bases and J lost 2; bases outside the gene matches: 4. This CDR3 region has 15 residues. The CDR3 DNA reads TGTGCCAGCAGCCCCGGGACAGCCTATAATTCACCCCTCCACTTT. This translates into CASSPGTAYNSPLHF.

The chain is built from TRBV20-1 and TRBJ2-7; tentatively, D is TRBD2 (7 bases). CDR3 length: 14 residues. The germline CDR1 and CDR2 sequences are DFQATT and SNEGSKA (reference sequence). The germline V and J ends were trimmed by 7 bases and 4 bases, with 20 bases remaining between them. CDR3 residues: CSDRGGGLGYEQYV. The CDR3 DNA follows: TGCAGTGATAGGGGCGGGGGCCTGGGGTACGAGCAGTACGTC.

This chain joins TRBV4-2 and TRBJ1-2; maybe TRBD1 (6 bases). In germline, CDR1 is LGHNA, CDR2 YNFKEQ. The ends were cut back, 2 bases at V and 0 bases at J, with 16 bases in the middle. This CDR3 is built from 17 residues. The CDR3 DNA reads TGTGCCAGCAGCCAATATACCGGGACACAAACTAACTATGGCTACACCTTC. This translates into CASSQYTGTQTNYGYTF.

The table lists this clonotype with many counts. The J gene is TRBJ2-7, the V gene TRBV3-1; no reliable D call. In germline, CDR1 is LGHDT, CDR2 YNNKEL (reference sequence). The CDR3 is 16 residues long. V was shortened by 3 bases and J by 0 bases, with 15 bases between the two germline ends. CDR3 DNA: TGTGCCAGCAGCCATGTTTCTCGGGTGAACTCCTACGAGCAGTACGTC. Protein: CASSHVSRVNSYEQYV.

The chain joins TRBV7-2 to TRBJ2-7; no clear D gene. Germline V gene sequence: CDR1 SGHTA, CDR2 FQGNSA. The V end lost 6 bases, the J end lost 1 base, and 16 bases lay between the germline ends. The CDR3 length is 15 residues. CDR3 nucleotides: TGTGCCAGCAGGCGAGCCCTTGGGCTTTCCTACGAGCAGTACTTC. It specifies CASRRALGLSYEQYF.

This chain joins TRBV20-1 and TRBJ2-6; no clear D. Germline CDR1 and CDR2: DFQATT and SNEGSKA (reference sequence). V was trimmed by 3 bases and J by 1 base, leaving 4 bases between them. CDR3 length: 13 residues. The CDR3 nucleotides read TGCAGTGCTAGTGAATCTGGGGCCAACGTCCTGACTTTC. The encoded protein is CSASESGANVLTF.

Many counts were recorded for this clonotype. This chain links TRBV5-1 with TRBJ2-5; no clear D gene. The CDR3 covers 16 residues. Trimming shortened V by 4 bases and J by 1 base, and 17 bases separated the two germline ends. CDR1 SGHRS and CDR2 YFSETQ come from the germline V gene. The CDR3 region is CASSQGDLLGQETQYF. DNA of the CDR3: TGCGCCAGCAGCCAAGGAGATCTTCTCGGCCAAGAGACCCAGTACTTC.

V and J are TRBV10-2 and TRBJ2-2, with no clear D. V was pared by 6 bases and J by 6 bases, with 14 bases between. Germline V gene data show CDR1 as WSHSY and CDR2 as SAAADI. The CDR3 has 14 amino acids. DNA for the CDR3: TGCGCCAGCAGCTTGACAAGGACGCCCGGGGAGCTGTTTTTT. It is translated as CASSLTRTPGELFF.

The V gene is TRBV7-8, the J gene TRBJ2-7, with a possible D match to TRBD1 (5 bases). This CDR3 spans 14 amino acids. Trimming cost V 0 bases and J 0 bases, with 6 bases left between them. CDR1 is SGHVS, CDR2 FQNEAQ, per germline. The CDR3 DNA reads as TGTGCCAGCAGCTTAGCCAGGGACTCCTACGAGCAGTACTTC. This translates into CASSLARDSYEQYF.

This clonotype was observed many times. V is TRBV12-3 or TRBV12-4 and J is TRBJ2-2, with TRBD2 identical over 9 bases. Trimming took 2 bases from V and 8 from J; bases not matched to a gene: 3. This CDR3 region has 14 residues. The CDR3: CASSLRLAGGELFF. The CDR3 DNA reads TGTGCCAGCAGTTTACGTCTAGCGGGGGGGGAGCTGTTTTTT.

The genes are TRBV7-3 and TRBJ1-2; D gene unclear. CDR3 size: 14 residues. The germline V gene has CDR1 SGHTA and CDR2 FQGTGA. The germline V and J ends were trimmed by 0 bases and 8 bases, with 13 bases remaining between them. CDR3 DNA: TGTGCCAGCAGCTTAACACCCCGGGTAGGAGGCTACACCTTC. This gives the protein CASSLTPRVGGYTF.

Many counts were recorded for this clonotype. J is TRBJ1-2 and V is TRBV29-1; D remains unclear. The CDR3 is 12 amino acids. V was shortened by 6 bases and J by 2 bases, with 10 bases between the two germline ends. CDR1 and CDR2 (germline): SQVTM, ANQGSEA. The CDR3 sequence is CSVGHRNYGYTF. CDR3 coding DNA: TGCAGCGTCGGTCACCGGAACTATGGCTACACCTTC. The variable domain in full, completed from reference TRBV29-1 and TRBJ1-2, reads SAVISQKPSRDICQRGTSLTIQCQVDSQVTMMFWYRQQPGQSLTLIATANQGSEATYESGFVIDKFPISRPNLTFSTLTVSNMSPEDSSIYLCSVGHRNYGYTFGSGTRLTVV.